The TCR beta chain described here comes from a study of blood T cell repertoires in COVID-19. Whole-study context: The origin of the acute and convalescent COVID-19 samples was the United States, Italy and Spain. T cells, B-cell-depleted T cells, or PBMCs provided the cDNA or gDNA that served as material.

V trimming: 4 bases; J trimming: 7 bases; junction bases outside the gene matches: 9. The CDR3 is 16 residues long. Germline CDR1 reads SGHRS; CDR2 reads YFSETQ. Original processing notes: Amplification of reference gene primers was used by the study to estimate nucleated cell counts. Sequencing was performed with immunoSEQ multiplex PCR; in TCRdb, only in-frame clones are kept and a portion is missing. The DNA was the basis for D and trimming; V, J and clone size are from that table. The data contain some 230,000 clones, less than 90% of them singletons. The receptor was isolated from a woman aged 60-75 years who had recovered from COVID-19. The chain has TRBV5-1 and TRBJ2-2; TRBD1 agrees at 11 bases. The sample was peripheral blood. The DNA for the CDR3 is TGCGCCAGCAGCGTCCGGACAGGGGGCGCAGGCGGGGAGCTGTTTTTT. Amino acids: CASSVRTGGAGGELFF.